The rows below give T cell receptor beta chains drawn from one sample of a study of blood T cell repertoires in COVID-19. Sequencing used immunoSEQ multiplex PCR; TCRdb keeps in-frame clones, though not all of them. The table includes about 88,000 clones, 72% detected once. Source material: peripheral blood. These receptor sequences come from a woman between 55 and 75 years old in a cohort sampled during active or convalescent COVID-19. Both conserved end residues are trimmed from each CDR3. A clone size is listed for some rows: how often the clone was seen (once, few, many), or a class if it is expanded.

clone_size v_call cdr3_length cdr3_aa
. TRBV19 14 ASSIPPTGLRTEAF
. TRBV11-3 12 ASSLGRRSDEQF
. TRBV7-8 11 ASSPRTGEKLF
. TRBV9 11 ASSPTAGAEAF
. TRBV10-3 11 AIRGQGSEKLF
. TRBV10-3 12 AISAGTGVNEQF
. TRBV6-2/TRBV6-3 11 ASSYDTSNEQF
. TRBV2 11 ASKDREVHGYT
. TRBV7-2 15 ASSVRLAGGSTDTQY
once TRBV3-1/TRBV3-2 14 ASSQGDREVYNEQF
. TRBV5-1 15 ASSLGGSAGGSRGYT
once TRBV2 11 ASSLGLSLEQY
few TRBV6-5 11 ASSYSGERGYT
. TRBV19 12 ASSMTGLHQPQH
. TRBV4-1 11 ASSRHRDYEQY
. TRBV19 12 ASTLGGGTGELF
. TRBV5-1 13 ASSLELAGYNEQF
. TRBV6-5 10 ASTGPGDIQY
. TRBV2 12 ASKELAGLDTQY
. TRBV19 12 ASSTGQGNQPQH
. TRBV6-2/TRBV6-3 13 ASSYSGTVLYEQY
. TRBV28 15 ATLNSPGLAGAGELF
. TRBV30 10 AWGREFYEQY
few TRBV7-9 12 ASTKPRGTGELF
once TRBV9 12 ASSPRGRVGTQY